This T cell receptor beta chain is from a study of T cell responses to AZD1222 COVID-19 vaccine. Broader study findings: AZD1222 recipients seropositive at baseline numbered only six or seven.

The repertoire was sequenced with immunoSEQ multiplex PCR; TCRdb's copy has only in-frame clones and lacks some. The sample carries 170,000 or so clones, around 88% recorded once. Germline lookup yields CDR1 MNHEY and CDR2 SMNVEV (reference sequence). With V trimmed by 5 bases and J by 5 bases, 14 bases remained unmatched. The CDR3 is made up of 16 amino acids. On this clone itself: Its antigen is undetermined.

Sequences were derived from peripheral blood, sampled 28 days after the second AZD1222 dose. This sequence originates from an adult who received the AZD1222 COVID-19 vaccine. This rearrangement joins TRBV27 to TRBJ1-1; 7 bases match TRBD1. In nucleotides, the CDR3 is TGTGCCAGCAGTGTAGCAGGGGGATGGGGTGGAACTGAAGCTTTCTTT. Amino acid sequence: CASSVAGGWGGTEAFF.